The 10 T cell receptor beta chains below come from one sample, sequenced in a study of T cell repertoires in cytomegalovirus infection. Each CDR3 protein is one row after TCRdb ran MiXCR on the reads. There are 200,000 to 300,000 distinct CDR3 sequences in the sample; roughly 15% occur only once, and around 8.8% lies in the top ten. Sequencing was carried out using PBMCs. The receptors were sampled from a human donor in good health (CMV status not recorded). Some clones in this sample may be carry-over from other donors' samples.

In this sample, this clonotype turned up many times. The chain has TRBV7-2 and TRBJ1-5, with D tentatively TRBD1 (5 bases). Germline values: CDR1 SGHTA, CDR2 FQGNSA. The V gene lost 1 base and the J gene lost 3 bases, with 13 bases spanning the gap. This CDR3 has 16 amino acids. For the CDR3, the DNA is TGTGCCAGCAGCTTAGTGGGGCCAGGGAACAATCAGCCCCAGCATTTT. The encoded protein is CASSLVGPGNNQPQHF.

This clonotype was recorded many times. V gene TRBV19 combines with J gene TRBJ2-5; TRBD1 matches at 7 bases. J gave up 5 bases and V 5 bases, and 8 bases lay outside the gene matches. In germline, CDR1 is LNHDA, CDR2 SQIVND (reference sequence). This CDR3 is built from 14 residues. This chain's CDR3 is CASSPTGPGETQYF. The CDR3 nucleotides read TGTGCCAGTAGTCCGACAGGGCCGGGGGAGACCCAGTACTTC.

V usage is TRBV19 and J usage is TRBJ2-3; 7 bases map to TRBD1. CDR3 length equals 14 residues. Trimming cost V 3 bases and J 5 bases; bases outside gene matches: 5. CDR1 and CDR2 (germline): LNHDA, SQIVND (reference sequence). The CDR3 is CASSMGQMKDTQYF. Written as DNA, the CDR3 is TGTGCCAGTAGTATGGGACAGATGAAAGATACGCAGTATTTT.

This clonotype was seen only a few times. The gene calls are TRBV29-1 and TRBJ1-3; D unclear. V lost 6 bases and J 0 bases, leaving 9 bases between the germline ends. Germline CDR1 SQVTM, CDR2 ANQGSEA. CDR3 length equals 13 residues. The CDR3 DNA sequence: TGCAGCGTGCACGGTGACTCTGGAAACACCATATATTTT. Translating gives CSVHGDSGNTIYF.

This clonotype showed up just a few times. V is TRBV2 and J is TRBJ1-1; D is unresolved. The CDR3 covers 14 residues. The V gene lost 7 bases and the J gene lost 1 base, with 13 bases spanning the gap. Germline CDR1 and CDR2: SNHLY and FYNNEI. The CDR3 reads CASTRTAANTEAFF. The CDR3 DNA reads TGTGCCAGCACCCGAACAGCGGCGAACACTGAAGCTTTCTTT.

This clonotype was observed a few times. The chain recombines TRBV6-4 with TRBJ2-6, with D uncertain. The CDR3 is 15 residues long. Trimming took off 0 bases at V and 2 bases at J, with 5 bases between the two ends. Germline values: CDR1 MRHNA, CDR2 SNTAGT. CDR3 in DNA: TGTGCCAGCAGTGACTCAATGGCTGGGGCCAACGTCCTGACTTTC. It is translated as CASSDSMAGANVLTF.

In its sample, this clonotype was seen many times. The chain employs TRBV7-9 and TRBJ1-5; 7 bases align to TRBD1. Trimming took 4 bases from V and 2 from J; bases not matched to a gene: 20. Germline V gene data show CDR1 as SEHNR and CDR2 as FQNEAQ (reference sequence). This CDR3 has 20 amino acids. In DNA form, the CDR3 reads TGTGCCAGCAGCTCCTCCCTAACAGGGGCGACGTCCCGGGGCAATCAGCCCCAGCATTTT. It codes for CASSSSLTGATSRGNQPQHF.

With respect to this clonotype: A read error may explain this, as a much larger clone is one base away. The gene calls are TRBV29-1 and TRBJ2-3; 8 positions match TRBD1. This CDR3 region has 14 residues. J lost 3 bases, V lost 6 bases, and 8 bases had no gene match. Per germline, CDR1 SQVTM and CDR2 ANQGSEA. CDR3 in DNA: TGCAGCGTGGTGCGGACAGGGTTAACAGATACGCAGTATTTT. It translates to CSVVRTGLTDTQYF.

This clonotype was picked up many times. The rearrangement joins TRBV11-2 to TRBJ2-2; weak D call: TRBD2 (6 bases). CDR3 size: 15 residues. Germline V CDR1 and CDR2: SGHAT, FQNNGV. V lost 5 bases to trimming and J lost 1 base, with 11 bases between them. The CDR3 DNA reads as TGTGCCAGCAGCCCACGGGGGAGGAACACCGGGGAGCTGTTTTTT. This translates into CASSPRGRNTGELFF.

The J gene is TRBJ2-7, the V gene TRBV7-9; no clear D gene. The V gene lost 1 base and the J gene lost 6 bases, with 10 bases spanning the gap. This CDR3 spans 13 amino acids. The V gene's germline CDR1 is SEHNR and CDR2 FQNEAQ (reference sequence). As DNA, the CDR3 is TGTGCCAGCAGCTTAGTAGAAGCCGGCGAGCAGTACTTC. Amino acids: CASSLVEAGEQYF. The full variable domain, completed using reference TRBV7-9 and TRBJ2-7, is DTGVSQNPRHKITKRGQNVTFRCDPISEHNRLYWYRQTLGQGPEFLTYFQNEAQLEKSRLLSDRFSAERPKGSFSTLEIQRTEQGDSAMYLCASSLVEAGEQYFGPGTRLTVT.